The 21 T cell receptor beta chains below come from one sample, sequenced in a study of T cells in Graves' hyperthyroidism and ophthalmopathy. TCR beta CDR3 regions were amplified from RNA. The HTBI primer set drove a first-round RT-PCR of the TCR CDR3. One entry per CDR3 protein, called by TCRdb with MiXCR from the multiplex PCR reads. The data contain roughly 660,000 distinct CDR3 sequences, approximately 15% of them singletons. Sequences were obtained from blood. These receptors all come from a man in his fifties with Graves' hyperthyroidism.

This clonotype was seen ten or more times. This chain joins TRBV2 and TRBJ1-1; D perhaps matches TRBD1 (5 bases). The germline gives CDR1 SNHLY, CDR2 FYNNEI. This CDR3 contains 14 residues. Trimming stripped 3 bases from V and 4 bases from J, with 12 bases between. The DNA for the CDR3 is TGTGCCAGCAGTGATGGGGCCCTTGGCACTGAAGCTTTCTTT. Protein product: CASSDGALGTEAFF.

This clonotype has only a few counts. The chain is built from TRBV10-3 and TRBJ1-3, with TRBD1 as a possible D gene (5 bases). Germline V gene sequence: CDR1 ENHRY, CDR2 SYGVKD. CDR3 size: 13 residues. V lost 6 bases and J lost 3, with 9 bases in between. Here the CDR3 reads CAIRGPIGNTIYF. The CDR3 nucleotides are TGTGCCATCAGGGGGCCAATTGGAAACACCATATATTTT.

This clonotype was found many times. V usage is TRBV10-3 and J usage is TRBJ2-3, with D possibly being TRBD1 or TRBD2 (5 bases each). V was pared by 4 bases and J by 2 bases, with 10 bases between. Looked up from germline, CDR1 is ENHRY and CDR2 is SYGVKD. The CDR3 is made up of 14 amino acids. In DNA form, the CDR3 reads TGTGCCATCAGTGCTTGGGACCACACAGATACGCAGTATTTT. This codes for CAISAWDHTDTQYF.

The V and J genes are TRBV5-5 and TRBJ1-1; D perhaps matches TRBD1 (5 bases). Germline V lookup: CDR1 SGHKS, CDR2 YYEKEE (reference sequence). The V end was cut by 4 bases, the J end by 4 bases, with 17 bases between. This CDR3 is built from 15 residues. The CDR3 sequence: CASSGTGARGTEAFF. The CDR3 DNA reads as TGTGCCAGCAGCGGGACCGGAGCAAGGGGCACTGAAGCTTTCTTT.

This clonotype was found many times. V is TRBV10-3 and J is TRBJ1-2, with D unclear. Germline V gives CDR1 ENHRY, CDR2 SYGVKD. V was cut by 6 bases and J by 7 bases, with 21 bases left in between. The CDR3 totals 15 residues. CDR3 in amino acids: CAISDATVELGGYTF. The CDR3 DNA sequence: TGTGCCATCAGCGACGCGACGGTGGAGTTGGGTGGCTACACCTTC.

Concerning this clonotype itself: A read error is possible here, since a much larger clone lies one base away. V and J are TRBV7-9 and TRBJ2-1; no clear D gene. The CDR3 is 13 residues long. From germline, CDR1 is SEHNR and CDR2 FQNEAQ (reference sequence). DNA of the CDR3: TGTGCCAGCGGCTTGGCACCCTACAATGAGCAGTTCTTC. This encodes CASGLAPYNEQFF.

The chain employs TRBV5-6 and TRBJ1-2; D is unclear. The CDR3 sequence is 15 residues long. Per the germline V gene, CDR1 is SGHDT and CDR2 is YYEEEE. The V end lost 3 bases, the J end lost 0 bases, and 12 bases lay between the germline ends. As DNA, the CDR3 is TGTGCCAGCAGCTCCAGGCAGAATTCTAACTATGGCTACACCTTC. Protein product: CASSSRQNSNYGYTF. Supplemented by reference TRBV5-6 and TRBJ1-2, the full variable domain reads DAGVTQSPTHLIKTRGQQVTLRCSPKSGHDTVSWYQQALGQGPQFIFQYYEEEERQRGNFPDRFSGHQFPNYSSELNVNALLLGDSALYLCASSSRQNSNYGYTFGSGTRLTVV.

In this sample, this clonotype turned up a few times. The chain couples TRBV5-1 to TRBJ2-7; D might be TRBD2 (6 bases). Looked up from germline, CDR1 is SGHRS and CDR2 is YFSETQ. The V end was cut by 4 bases, the J end by 6 bases, with 14 bases between. CDR3 length: 13 amino acids. CDR3 amino acids: CASSTREEGEQYF. The CDR3, as DNA: TGCGCCAGCAGCACAAGGGAGGAGGGCGAGCAGTACTTC.

This chain connects TRBV30 to TRBJ2-3; a weak D match, TRBD2 (5 bases). The V and J ends lost 6 bases and 8 bases respectively, with 30 bases between them. In germline, CDR1 is GTSNPN, CDR2 SVGIG (reference sequence). The CDR3 has 17 amino acids. CDR3 in amino acids: CACPNSGSPQDTGTQYF. CDR3 in DNA: TGTGCCTGTCCTAATTCGGGATCGCCCCAAGATACGGGTACGCAGTATTTT.

The table lists this clonotype with many counts. This chain uses TRBV11-3 with TRBJ2-7, with TRBD1 matching over 7 bases. V trimming: 4 bases; J trimming: 5 bases; junction bases outside the gene matches: 8. This CDR3 contains 14 residues. Germline lookup yields CDR1 SGHNT and CDR2 YENEEA. DNA of the CDR3: TGTGCCAGCAGCTCCTACGACAGGGTCGACGAGCAGTACTTC. As protein: CASSSYDRVDEQYF.

This clonotype was detected ten times or more. J is TRBJ1-5 and V is TRBV2; D not certain. Germline loops: CDR1 SNHLY, CDR2 FYNNEI. Trimming stripped 8 bases from V and 5 bases from J, with 10 bases between. The CDR3 contains 12 residues. For the CDR3, the DNA is TGTGCCAGCGGAGACGGAGATCAGCCCCAGCATTTT. As protein: CASGDGDQPQHF.

This clonotype was observed at least ten times. In nucleotides, the CDR3 is TGTGCCAGCAGCGGGGGGGATGGGACCGGGGAGCTGTTTTTT. Translating it yields CASSGGDGTGELFF. This chain uses TRBV9 with TRBJ2-2, with TRBD2 as a possible D gene (6 bases). This CDR3 comprises 14 residues. Germline CDR1 and CDR2: SGDLS and YYNGEE. Trimming shortened V by 3 bases and J by 5 bases, and 11 bases separated the two germline ends.

A few counts support this clonotype. This sequence joins TRBV7-6 and TRBJ2-2; 11 bases map to TRBD1. J lost 5 bases, V lost 5 bases, and 7 bases had no gene match. This CDR3 is built from 16 residues. Germline assignment: CDR1 SGHVS and CDR2 FNYEAQ. The CDR3 here is CASSRVRDRGTGELFF. For the CDR3, the DNA is TGTGCCAGCAGCCGCGTACGGGACAGGGGGACCGGGGAGCTGTTTTTT.

The rearrangement joins TRBV30 to TRBJ1-4; D remains unclear. Trimming removed 1 base at V and 7 bases at J, with 13 bases between. CDR1 GTSNPN and CDR2 SVGIG come from the germline V gene (reference sequence). CDR3 length: 14 residues. The CDR3 loop reads CAWSDPRSPEKLFF. In nucleotides, the CDR3 is TGTGCCTGGAGTGACCCTCGTAGCCCTGAAAAACTGTTTTTT.

Comment on this clonotype: A read error may explain this, as a much larger clone is one base away. The rearrangement joins TRBV28 to TRBJ2-7; 9 bases are shared with TRBD2. The V segment lost 5 bases and the J segment 5 bases; nucleotides outside the gene matches: 10. In germline, CDR1 is MDHEN, CDR2 SYDVKM. This CDR3 region has 15 residues. CDR3 residues: CASSIRSGRSHEQYF. The DNA for the CDR3 is TGTGCCAGCAGTATACGTAGCGGGAGATCCCACGAGCAGTACTTC.

This clonotype was seen a few times. The V and J genes are TRBV12-5 and TRBJ2-3; the match to TRBD1 covers 9 bases. The length of the CDR3 is 16 residues. Trimming took 3 bases from V and 0 from J; bases not matched to a gene: 4. From germline, CDR1 is LGHNT and CDR2 FRNRAP. The DNA for the CDR3 is TGTGCTAGTGGTTTAGGGACAGGGCGTAGCACAGATACGCAGTATTTT. It is translated as CASGLGTGRSTDTQYF.

V usage is TRBV20-1 and J usage is TRBJ1-3; a weak D match, TRBD1 (5 bases). The CDR3 is made up of 15 amino acids. Trimming removed 2 bases from V and 4 bases from J, with 15 bases in between. Germline V CDR1 and CDR2: DFQATT, SNEGSKA (reference sequence). CDR3 residues: CSARQGSVVGNTIYF. The CDR3 DNA follows: TGCAGTGCTAGACAGGGAAGTGTGGTCGGAAACACCATATATTTT.

V and J are TRBV7-9 and TRBJ2-7, with no clear D. Trimming cost V 5 bases and J 0 bases, with 14 bases left between them. The CDR3 totals 15 residues. Germline loops: CDR1 SEHNR, CDR2 FQNEAQ (reference sequence). Written as DNA, the CDR3 is TGTGCCAGCAGCCCTACCCAAGGGAACTCCTACGAGCAGTACTTC. Protein product: CASSPTQGNSYEQYF.

This clonotype was found many times. The genes are TRBV12-3 or TRBV12-4 and TRBJ1-1; 7 positions agree with TRBD1. The CDR3 sequence is 15 residues long. V lost 3 bases, J lost 3 bases, and 7 bases stayed unmatched. CDR3 in amino acids: CASSLFSQGDTEAFF. DNA for the CDR3: TGTGCCAGCAGTTTGTTCAGCCAGGGGGACACTGAAGCTTTCTTT.

This clonotype was found many times. The J gene is TRBJ1-1, the V gene TRBV28; tentative D call: TRBD1 (5 bases). The CDR3 loop spans 14 amino acids. V was trimmed by 8 bases and J by 0 bases, leaving 13 bases between them. The germline V gene encodes CDR1 MDHEN and CDR2 SYDVKM. This CDR3 reads CASRRDGLNTEAFF. The CDR3 region has the DNA TGTGCCAGCCGAAGGGACGGTTTGAACACTGAAGCTTTCTTT. Together with reference TRBV28 and TRBJ1-1, the CDR3 gives the full variable domain: DVKVTQSSRYLVKRTGEKVFLECVQDMDHENMFWYRQDPGLGLRLIYFSYDVKMKEKGDIPEGYSVSREKKERFSLILESASTNQTSMYLCASRRDGLNTEAFFGQGTRLTVV.

The chain couples TRBV12-3 or TRBV12-4 to TRBJ2-1; D remains ambiguous. Deletions cut 3 bases from V and 6 bases from J, with 9 bases between. The CDR3 has 13 amino acids. This CDR3 reads CASSFSSSNEQFF. CDR3 nucleotides: TGTGCCAGCAGTTTTAGTAGCAGCAATGAGCAGTTCTTC.